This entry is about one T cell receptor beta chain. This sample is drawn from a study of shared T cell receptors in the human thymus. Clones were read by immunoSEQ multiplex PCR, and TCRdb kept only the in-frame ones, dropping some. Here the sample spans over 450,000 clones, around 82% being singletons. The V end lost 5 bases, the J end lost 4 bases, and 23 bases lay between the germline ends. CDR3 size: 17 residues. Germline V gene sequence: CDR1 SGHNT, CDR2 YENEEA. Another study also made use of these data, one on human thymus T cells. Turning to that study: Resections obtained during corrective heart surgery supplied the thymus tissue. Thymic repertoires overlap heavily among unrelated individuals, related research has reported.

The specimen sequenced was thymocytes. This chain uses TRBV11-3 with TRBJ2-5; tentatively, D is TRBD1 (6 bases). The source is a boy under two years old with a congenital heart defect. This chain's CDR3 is CASSLNGQSVVGETQYF. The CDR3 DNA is TGTGCCAGCAGCCTAAACGGACAGTCTGTGGTAGGAGAGACCCAGTACTTC. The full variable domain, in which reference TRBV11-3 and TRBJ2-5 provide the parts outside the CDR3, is EAGVVQSPRYKIIEKKQPVAFWCNPISGHNTLYWYLQNLGQGPELLIRYENEEAVDDSQLPKDRFSAERLKGVDSTLKIQPAELGDSAVYLCASSLNGQSVVGETQYFGPGTRLLVL.